Each of the 29 T cell receptor beta chains below was sequenced from the same sample in a study of T cell responses to AZD1222 COVID-19 vaccine. The table came from immunoSEQ multiplex PCR; TCRdb's copy has only in-frame clones and leaves some out. This table has approximately 110,000 clones, over 75% appearing once. Source: peripheral blood, taken on day 0 of AZD1222 vaccination. These receptors came from an adult in good health.

V gene TRBV7-2 combines with J gene TRBJ1-5; 10 bases are a match to TRBD1. Losses at the gene ends were 5 bases for V and 4 bases for J; bases not matched to a gene: 5. Per the germline V gene, CDR1 is SGHTA and CDR2 is FQGNSA. The CDR3 spans 15 residues. CDR3 protein: CASSPRQGANQPQHF. The CDR3 DNA is TGTGCCAGCAGCCCTAGACAGGGGGCGAATCAGCCCCAGCATTTT.

The chain uses TRBV12-5 and TRBJ2-2, with 10 bases fitting TRBD1. The V segment lost 3 bases and the J segment 7 bases; nucleotides outside the gene matches: 8. Germline CDR1 and CDR2: LGHNT and FRNRAP. This CDR3 region has 16 residues. CDR3 residues: CASGFDRGRVGGELFF. As DNA, the CDR3 is TGTGCTAGTGGTTTCGACAGGGGGCGCGTCGGCGGGGAGCTGTTTTTT.

This chain joins TRBV3-1 (or the pseudogene TRBV3-2) and TRBJ1-1, with D possibly being TRBD1 (6 bases). The CDR3 is made up of 20 amino acids. Trimming took 0 bases from V and 0 from J, leaving 23 bases between them. Germline CDR1 reads LGHDT; CDR2 reads YNNKEL (reference sequence). This CDR3 reads CASSQDLNTGRSVMNTEAFF. The CDR3 DNA is TGTGCCAGCAGCCAAGACCTCAATACAGGGAGGTCAGTTATGAACACTGAAGCTTTCTTT.

The chain uses TRBV11-2 and TRBJ2-1; D possibly corresponds to TRBD2 (5 bases). The CDR3 has 13 amino acids. Germline V CDR1 and CDR2: SGHAT, FQNNGV. V was cut by 2 bases and J by 6 bases, with 8 bases left in between. CDR3 nucleotides: TGTGCCAGCAGCTTAAGACTAATCAATGAGCAGTTCTTC. This translates into CASSLRLINEQFF.

The rearrangement uses TRBV5-1 and TRBJ1-4; TRBD1 might be the D (5 bases). This CDR3 is built from 15 residues. Germline lookup yields CDR1 SGHRS and CDR2 YFSETQ. Trimming removed 2 bases from V and 4 bases from J, with 12 bases in between. Here the CDR3 reads CASSFGDGGNEKLFF. CDR3 coding DNA: TGCGCCAGCAGCTTCGGGGATGGGGGTAATGAAAAACTGTTTTTT. Full variable domain (outside the CDR3, taken from reference TRBV5-1 and TRBJ1-4): KAGVTQTPRYLIKTRGQQVTLSCSPISGHRSVSWYQQTPGQGLQFLFEYFSETQRNKGNFPGRFSGRQFSNSRSEMNVSTLELGDSALYLCASSFGDGGNEKLFFGSGTQLSVL.

V and J are TRBV10-3 and TRBJ1-2; 9 positions agree with TRBD1. The CDR3 is 15 amino acids. CDR1 ENHRY and CDR2 SYGVKD come from the germline V gene. V lost 7 bases to trimming and J lost 8 bases; unmatched junction nucleotides: 14. CDR3 sequence (DNA): TGTGCCATCACCGACAGGGGGGATTCCTCTCCCGGCTACACCTTC. It encodes CAITDRGDSSPGYTF.

This clone was picked up one time. The chain is built from TRBV5-6 and TRBJ1-6, with 9 bases matching TRBD1. V shed 2 bases, J shed 10 bases, and the junction held 7 bases outside the gene matches. The CDR3 has 15 residues. Germline V gives CDR1 SGHDT, CDR2 YYEEEE. CDR3 DNA: TGTGCCAGCAGCTTCGTGGACAGGGGACCCTCACCCCTCCACTTT. This encodes CASSFVDRGPSPLHF.

The rearrangement links TRBV6-6 to TRBJ2-7; TRBD2 aligns across 8 bases. The CDR3 has 13 amino acids. V dropped 4 bases and J dropped 3; count of bases not matched to a gene: 2. The germline CDR1 and CDR2 sequences are MNHNY and SVGAGI (reference sequence). The CDR3 spells CASSLAGSYEQYF. CDR3 coding DNA: TGTGCCAGCAGTTTAGCGGGGAGCTACGAGCAGTACTTC.

The CDR3 loop reads CASSITGLLNTEAFF. CDR3 coding DNA: TGTGCCAGTAGTATCACGGGCCTCCTGAACACTGAAGCTTTCTTT. This chain uses TRBV19 with TRBJ1-1; D is undetermined. Per germline, CDR1 LNHDA and CDR2 SQIVND (reference sequence). The CDR3 spans 15 residues. V lost 3 bases, J lost 0 bases, and 11 bases lay in between.

CDR3 nucleotides: TGTGCCAGCAACCAGGGGGCGATCACTGAAGCTTTCTTT. It is translated as CASNQGAITEAFF. The J gene is TRBJ1-1, the V gene TRBV2, with 8 nucleotides matching TRBD1. Per the germline V gene, CDR1 is SNHLY and CDR2 is FYNNEI. After removal of 7 bases from V and 4 bases from J, the junction contained 5 bases not matched to a gene. This CDR3 comprises 13 residues.

This clone turned up a few times. The rearrangement joins TRBV7-9 to TRBJ1-5; no clear D. The CDR3 is 13 amino acids. CDR1 and CDR2 (germline): SEHNR, FQNEAQ (reference sequence). V shed 2 bases and J shed 5 bases, with 7 bases lying between them. The CDR3 coding sequence is TGTGCCAGCAGCTTAAGTTCCGATCAGCCCCAGCATTTT. It translates to CASSLSSDQPQHF.

CDR3 sequence: CASSPRPRHGYTF. The CDR3 bases are TGTGCCAGCAGCCCCAGACCTAGGCATGGCTACACCTTC. The chain couples TRBV9 to TRBJ1-2; no reliable D call. Trimming stripped 4 bases from V and 6 bases from J, with 13 bases between. The CDR3 is 13 residues long. Looked up from germline, CDR1 is SGDLS and CDR2 is YYNGEE.

J is TRBJ2-7 and V is TRBV15; 11 nucleotides line up with TRBD1. Germline values: CDR1 LNHNV, CDR2 YYDKDF (reference sequence). The V gene end was trimmed by 5 bases and the J gene end by 4 bases; junction bases not matched to a gene: 4. The CDR3 runs 14 residues. The chain's CDR3 is CATSAGTGGYEQYF. The DNA for the CDR3 is TGTGCCACCAGCGCCGGGACAGGGGGATACGAGCAGTACTTC.

The chain has TRBV5-4 and TRBJ2-7; TRBD1 agrees at 7 bases. The germline V gene encodes CDR1 SGHNT and CDR2 YYREEE (reference sequence). With 0 bases clipped from V and 2 bases from J, the junction kept 5 bases outside the gene matches. CDR3 length: 15 amino acids. This CDR3 is CASSLGDRVTYEQYF. Written as DNA, the CDR3 is TGTGCCAGCAGCTTGGGTGACAGGGTTACCTACGAGCAGTACTTC. Supplemented by reference TRBV5-4 and TRBJ2-7, the full variable domain reads ETGVTQSPTHLIKTRGQQVTLRCSSQSGHNTVSWYQQALGQGPQFIFQYYREEENGRGNFPPRFSGLQFPNYSSELNVNALELDDSALYLCASSLGDRVTYEQYFGPGTRLTVT.

This sequence joins TRBV12-3 or TRBV12-4 and TRBJ2-2; D is undetermined. The CDR3 extends over 13 amino acids. V gave up 9 bases and J gave up 3 bases, with 11 bases separating them. CDR3 sequence (DNA): TGTGCCAGTTGTCAAATGGACACCGGGGAGCTGTTTTTT. Translating it yields CASCQMDTGELFF.

The chain carries TRBV3-1 (or the pseudogene TRBV3-2) and TRBJ1-1, with D possibly being TRBD1 (5 bases). Trimming shortened V by 0 bases and J by 6 bases, and 17 bases separated the two germline ends. CDR3 length: 16 amino acids. Germline V lookup: CDR1 LGHDT, CDR2 YNNKEL (reference sequence). CDR3 sequence: CASSQDGLHRGAEAFF. CDR3 coding DNA: TGTGCCAGCAGCCAAGATGGTCTACACCGAGGGGCTGAAGCTTTCTTT.

This chain connects TRBV19 to TRBJ1-4, with 9 bases aligning to TRBD1. J was trimmed by 6 bases and V by 5 bases; bases with no gene match: 4. The CDR3 has 14 residues. Germline CDR1 reads LNHDA; CDR2 reads SQIVND (reference sequence). In DNA, the CDR3 is TGTGCCAGTAGTCTCGGGACAGGGTATGAAAAACTGTTTTTT. As protein: CASSLGTGYEKLFF.

This clone is a singleton in its sample. The V gene is TRBV19, the J gene TRBJ1-2, with 10 bases aligning to TRBD1. Germline loops: CDR1 LNHDA, CDR2 SQIVND (reference sequence). The CDR3 contains 20 residues. The CDR3 sequence: CATGGTGAPESLKNNYGYTF. CDR3 in DNA: TGTGCTACGGGTGGGACAGGGGCGCCGGAGTCACTGAAAAATAACTATGGCTACACCTTC. The full variable domain, completed using reference TRBV19 and TRBJ1-2, is DGGITQSPKYLFRKEGQNVTLSCEQNLNHDAMYWYRQDPGQGLRLIYYSQIVNDFQKGDIAEGYSVSREKKESFPLTVTSAQKNPTAFYLCATGGTGAPESLKNNYGYTFGSGTRLTVV.

This clone was observed once. The V and J genes are TRBV5-4 and TRBJ1-2; D is unresolved. The CDR3 extends over 12 amino acids. Deletions cut 0 bases from V and 6 bases from J, with 6 bases between. Germline CDR1 SGHNT, CDR2 YYREEE (reference sequence). CDR3 residues: CASSLGGDGYTF. CDR3 DNA sequence: TGTGCCAGCAGCTTGGGTGGTGATGGCTACACCTTC.

The CDR3 here is CASSARVSGYEQYF. The CDR3 DNA reads as TGTGCCAGCAGCGCGAGGGTATCAGGCTACGAGCAGTACTTC. V and J are TRBV2 and TRBJ2-7; possibly TRBD2 for D (5 bases). The CDR3 runs to 14 residues. Between the trimmed V and J ends, which lost 6 bases and 3 bases, there was a span of 15 bases. CDR1 and CDR2 from the germline V gene are SNHLY and FYNNEI.

V is TRBV5-6 and J is TRBJ1-5; D unresolved. Germline values: CDR1 SGHDT, CDR2 YYEEEE. The CDR3 spans 13 residues. The ends were cut back, 4 bases at V and 10 bases at J, with 15 bases in the middle. CDR3 nucleotides: TGTGCCAGCAGCGAGAACTCGGTCGCTCCCCAGCATTTT. It yields the protein CASSENSVAPQHF.

This chain joins TRBV7-9 and TRBJ1-2; possibly TRBD1 for D (6 bases). CDR3 size: 15 residues. From germline, CDR1 is SEHNR and CDR2 FQNEAQ (reference sequence). The ends were cut back, 7 bases at V and 0 bases at J, with 15 bases in the middle. CDR3 coding DNA: TGTGCCAGCACTCCAGGGGACGTTTCTAACTATGGCTACACCTTC. Its protein product is CASTPGDVSNYGYTF.

The rearrangement joins TRBV2 to TRBJ2-3; no reliable D call. V was clipped by 0 bases and J by 1 base, with 5 bases between them. The germline V gene encodes CDR1 SNHLY and CDR2 FYNNEI. CDR3 length: 14 amino acids. The CDR3 DNA reads as TGTGCCAGCAGTGAAGCGCGAGGCACAGATACGCAGTATTTT. Encoded protein: CASSEARGTDTQYF.

This chain links TRBV12-3 or TRBV12-4 with TRBJ2-7, with D possibly called TRBD1 or TRBD2 (6 bases each). The germline V and J ends were trimmed by 2 bases and 6 bases, with 11 bases remaining between them. The length of the CDR3 is 13 residues. CDR3 DNA sequence: TGTGCCAGCAGTTTAAGAGGGGGAGGCGAGCAGTACTTC. Its protein product is CASSLRGGGEQYF.

The chain couples TRBV7-9 to TRBJ2-7, with a tentative D call TRBD1 (6 bases). CDR1 and CDR2 (germline): SEHNR, FQNEAQ (reference sequence). V lost 4 bases and J lost 2, with 18 bases in between. The CDR3 extends over 16 amino acids. The CDR3 nucleotides read TGTGCCAGCAGCTCACCCTCACAGGGCCGAACCTACGAGCAGTACTTC. Its protein product is CASSSPSQGRTYEQYF.

The CDR3 coding sequence is TGTGCCAGCAGTGATGGTCTAGCTGCGGATGAGCAGTTCTTC. Amino acid sequence: CASSDGLAADEQFF. This rearrangement joins TRBV2 to TRBJ2-1; possibly TRBD2 for D (5 bases). V lost 3 bases and J 8 bases, leaving 14 bases between the germline ends. The germline gives CDR1 SNHLY, CDR2 FYNNEI. This CDR3 is 14 amino acids long.

This chain joins TRBV4-1 and TRBJ1-2; TRBD1 might be the D (5 bases). The ends were cut back, 7 bases at V and 5 bases at J, with 23 bases in the middle. The CDR3 contains 16 residues. The germline CDR1 and CDR2 sequences are MGHRA and YSYEKL. The CDR3 DNA follows: TGCGCCAGCAAAATCGCGGGGGGTGGGGACCGGTATGGCTACACCTTC. Translation: CASKIAGGGDRYGYTF.

The CDR3 is CASSPQGTGGEKLFF. In DNA, the CDR3 is TGTGCCAGCTCACCACAAGGGACAGGGGGTGAAAAACTGTTTTTT. The chain is built from TRBV18 and TRBJ1-4; 11 nucleotides align to TRBD1. V shed 1 base, J shed 7 bases, and the junction held 2 bases outside the gene matches. The CDR3 consists of 15 residues. The germline V gene has CDR1 KGHSH and CDR2 LQKENI. The whole variable domain, filled in from reference TRBV18 and TRBJ1-4, reads NAGVMQNPRHLVRRRGQEARLRCSPMKGHSHVYWYRQLPEEGLKFMVYLQKENIIDESGMPKERFSAEFPKEGPSILRIQQVVRGDSAAYFCASSPQGTGGEKLFFGSGTQLSVL.

V is TRBV4-1 and J is TRBJ1-2; 10 bases align to TRBD1. Germline-derived CDR1 and CDR2 are MGHRA and YSYEKL. V was pared by 3 bases and J by 2 bases, with 3 bases of the junction left unmatched. The length of the CDR3 is 15 residues. The CDR3 DNA reads TGCGCCAGCAGCCAGACGGACAGGGGGAACTATGGCTACACCTTC. Its protein product is CASSQTDRGNYGYTF.